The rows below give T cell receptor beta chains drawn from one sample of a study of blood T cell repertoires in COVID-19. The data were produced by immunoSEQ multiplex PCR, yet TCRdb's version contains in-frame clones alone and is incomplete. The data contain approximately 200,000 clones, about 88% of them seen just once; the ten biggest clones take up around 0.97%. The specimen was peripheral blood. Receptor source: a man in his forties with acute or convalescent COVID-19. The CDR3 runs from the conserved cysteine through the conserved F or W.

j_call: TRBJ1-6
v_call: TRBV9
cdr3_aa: CASSAGGSPLHF

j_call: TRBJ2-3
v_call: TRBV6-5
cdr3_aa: CASKRQKGETDTQYF

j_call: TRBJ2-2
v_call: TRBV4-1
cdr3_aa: CASSQGQGSYTGELFF

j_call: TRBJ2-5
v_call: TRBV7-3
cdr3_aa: CASSKFPGTSGAPGETQYF

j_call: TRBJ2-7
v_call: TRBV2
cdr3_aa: CASSERSGGNYEQYF

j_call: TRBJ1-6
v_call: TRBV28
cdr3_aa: CASSPSTGGYSPLHF

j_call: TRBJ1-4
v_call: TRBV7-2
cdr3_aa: CASSLPRGTEVNEKLFF

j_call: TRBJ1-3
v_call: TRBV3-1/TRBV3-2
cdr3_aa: CASSHWTALLSGNTIYF

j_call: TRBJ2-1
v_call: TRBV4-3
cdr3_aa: CASSQEIETGNNEQFF

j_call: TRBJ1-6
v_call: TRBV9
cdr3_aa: CASSVQFNSPLHF

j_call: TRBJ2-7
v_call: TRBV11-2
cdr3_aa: CASTQGSYEQYF

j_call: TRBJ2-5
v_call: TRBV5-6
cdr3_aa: CASSLDRGLGTQYF

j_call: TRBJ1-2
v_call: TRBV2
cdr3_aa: CASSTDSNYGYTF

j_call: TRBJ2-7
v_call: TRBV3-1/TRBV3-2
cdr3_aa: CASSQGTTGQYF

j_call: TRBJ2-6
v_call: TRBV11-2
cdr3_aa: CASSLAGGLGANVLTF

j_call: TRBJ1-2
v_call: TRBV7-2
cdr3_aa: CASSLEFGTGVKWYGYTF

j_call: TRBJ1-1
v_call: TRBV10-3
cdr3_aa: CAISATGDTEAFF

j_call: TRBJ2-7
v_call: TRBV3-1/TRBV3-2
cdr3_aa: CASSLLEEDYEQYF

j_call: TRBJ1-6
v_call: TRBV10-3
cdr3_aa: CAITERALAPLHF

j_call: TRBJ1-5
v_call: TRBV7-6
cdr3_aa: CASSSSGAQPQHF

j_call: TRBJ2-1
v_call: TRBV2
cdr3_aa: CASSEPVGLAGANEQFF

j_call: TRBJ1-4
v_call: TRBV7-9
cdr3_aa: CASSPGTRANEKLFF

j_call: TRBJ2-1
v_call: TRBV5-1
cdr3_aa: CASSEGVSYNEQFF

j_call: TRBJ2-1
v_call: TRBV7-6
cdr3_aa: CASQSRDRWDEQFF

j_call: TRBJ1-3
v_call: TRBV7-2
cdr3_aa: CASSLSDRNTIYF

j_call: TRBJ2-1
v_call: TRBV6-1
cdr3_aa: CASSEALWGLYNEQFF

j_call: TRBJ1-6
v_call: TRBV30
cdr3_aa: CAWMGVGGAHSPLHF

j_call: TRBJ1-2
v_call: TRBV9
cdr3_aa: CASSVGPGENYGYTF

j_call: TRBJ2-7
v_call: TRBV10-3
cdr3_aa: CASKAGGVSYEQYF

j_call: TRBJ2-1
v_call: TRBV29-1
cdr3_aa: CSVEGGRTSSYNEQFF

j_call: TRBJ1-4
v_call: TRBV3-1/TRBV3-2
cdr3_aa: CASSLSSELFF

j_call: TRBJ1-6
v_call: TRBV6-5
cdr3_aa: CASSRGTVKVSPLHF

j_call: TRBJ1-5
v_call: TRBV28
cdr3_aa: CASSEGGQPQHF

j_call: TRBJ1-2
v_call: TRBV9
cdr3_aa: CASSMAGRVDGYTF

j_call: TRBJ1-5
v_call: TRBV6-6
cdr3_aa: CASSNGESDNQPQHF

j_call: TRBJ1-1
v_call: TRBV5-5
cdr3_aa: CASSLAGRENTEAFF

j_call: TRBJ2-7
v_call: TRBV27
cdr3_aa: CASRLYRDSHEQYF

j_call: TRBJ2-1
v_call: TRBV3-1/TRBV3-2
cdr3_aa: CASSHSGTSGINEQFF

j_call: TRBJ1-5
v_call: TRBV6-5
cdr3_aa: CASRRQGYNQPQHF

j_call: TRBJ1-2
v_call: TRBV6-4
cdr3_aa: CASSGTGENYGYTF

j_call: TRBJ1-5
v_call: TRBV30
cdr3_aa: CAWSVDINQPQHF

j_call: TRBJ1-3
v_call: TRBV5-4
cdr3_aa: CASSPTPRSGNTIYF

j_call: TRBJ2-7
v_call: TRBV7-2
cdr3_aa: CASSLSGRDLEQYF

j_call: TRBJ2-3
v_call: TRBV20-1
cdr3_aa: CSASWRGGADTQYF

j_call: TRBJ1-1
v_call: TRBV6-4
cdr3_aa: CASSPGQGNTEAFF